The source of this T cell receptor beta chain is a study of blood T cells in healthy people across ages. General observations from the study: Researchers report that TCR beta diversity correlated strongly with naive T cell percentage.

In regard to this clonotype: Its antigen is currently unknown.

A second PCR, run for about 7 to 11 cycles, used a sample-barcoded 5' primer plus a J-beta primer mix. Each cDNA was tagged by a template-switch adaptor containing 12 random nucleotides. From each sample, at least 2.5 million paired-end reads containing CDR3 were obtained. TCRdb ran MiXCR on the 5' RACE reads and lists one entry per CDR3 protein. Of roughly 570,000 distinct CDR3 sequences in the sample, approximately 25% were seen once. Trimming shortened V by 5 bases and J by 0 bases, and 16 bases separated the two germline ends. Germline V gene data show CDR1 as SEHNR and CDR2 as FQNEAQ (reference sequence). The CDR3 is 16 amino acids.

Sequenced material: blood. V is TRBV7-9 and J is TRBJ1-1, with D possibly TRBD1 on 5 matching bases. This receptor was obtained from a woman in her 70s in good health. The CDR3, as DNA: TGTGCCAGCAGCCCGGGACGGGGGAATATGAACACTGAAGCTTTCTTT. This codes for CASSPGRGNMNTEAFF.